This T cell receptor beta chain was sequenced for a study of Graves' ophthalmopathy and Graves' hyperthyroidism. Amplified TCR beta CDR3 regions were obtained using RNA transcripts as template. Investigators did first-round RT-PCR with HTBI primers, then second-round multiplex PCR. TCRdb fed the multiplex PCR reads into MiXCR, producing one record per CDR3 protein. The table lists almost 400,000 distinct CDR3 sequences, around 16% of them singletons. CDR3 length: 13 amino acids. This sequence joins TRBV12-3 or TRBV12-4 and TRBJ2-7; D remains ambiguous. The J call may be faulty, since TRBJ2-5 better matches the DNA end. Input material: peripheral blood. The TCR originated in a woman aged 18-29 years with Graves' ophthalmopathy. The CDR3 DNA reads as TGTGCCAGCAGACTCTGGTCGGGAGAGACCCAGTACTTC. This translates into CASRLWSGETQYF.